The entry below gives a single TCR beta chain sequence along with its context. The sample originates from a study of shared T cell receptors in the human thymus. Profiling relied on immunoSEQ multiplex PCR, and the TCRdb table lists in-frame clones only, not all of them. The sample lists roughly 560,000 clones; approximately 80% were seen once. The CDR3 runs 14 residues. Germline CDR1 is MNHEY and CDR2 is SVGAGI. This sample also belongs to another study, concerning human thymus T cells. That paper adds: Corrective surgery for congenital heart defects was being performed on the healthy Finnish infants who served as donors. Thymus pieces cut out during corrective heart surgery were the tissue that was used. V and J gene usage appeared biased in thymic and blood repertoires. Highly overlapping thymic repertoires among unrelated individuals were reported in related research.

This clonotype originated in a boy under two years old with a congenital heart defect. Sequencing used thymocytes. This chain uses TRBV6-5 with TRBJ2-3; TRBD2 aligns across 10 bases. CDR3 nucleotides: TGTGCGACAACCGGGACTAGCGGCACAGATACGCAGTATTTT. This codes for CATTGTSGTDTQYF.